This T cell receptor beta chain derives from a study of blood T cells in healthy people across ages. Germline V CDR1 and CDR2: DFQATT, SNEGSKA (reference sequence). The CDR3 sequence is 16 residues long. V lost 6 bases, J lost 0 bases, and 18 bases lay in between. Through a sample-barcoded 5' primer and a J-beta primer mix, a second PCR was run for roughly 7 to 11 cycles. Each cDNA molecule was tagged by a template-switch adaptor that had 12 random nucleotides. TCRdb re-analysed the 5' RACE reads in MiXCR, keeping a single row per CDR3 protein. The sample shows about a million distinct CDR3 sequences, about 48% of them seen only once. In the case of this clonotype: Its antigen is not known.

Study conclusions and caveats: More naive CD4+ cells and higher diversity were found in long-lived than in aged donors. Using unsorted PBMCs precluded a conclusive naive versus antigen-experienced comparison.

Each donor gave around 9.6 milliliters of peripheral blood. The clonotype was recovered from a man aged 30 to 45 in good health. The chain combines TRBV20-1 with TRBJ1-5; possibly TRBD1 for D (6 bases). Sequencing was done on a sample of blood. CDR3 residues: CSASTYRVGSNQPQHF. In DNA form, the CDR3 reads TGCAGTGCCAGTACCTACAGGGTTGGTAGCAATCAGCCCCAGCATTTT.